The 15 T cell receptor beta chains below come from one sample, sequenced in a study of T-cell memory formation after mild COVID-19. TCRdb re-analysed the 5' RACE reads in MiXCR, keeping a single row per CDR3 protein. The table records about 340,000 distinct CDR3 sequences, approximately 15% of them present only once. Sequencing input: PBMCs or a T cell subset sorted from them (not recorded which). These receptors all stem from a man aged 18 to 30 who had mild COVID-19 (a few samples of this study predate the infection). Cell type and time point are not known.

This clonotype was counted ten times or more. The chain is built from TRBV7-9 and TRBJ2-5; D is perhaps TRBD2 (6 bases). The CDR3 sequence is 16 residues long. V was trimmed by 1 base and J by 3 bases, leaving 15 bases between them. Germline-derived CDR1 and CDR2 are SEHNR and FQNEAQ (reference sequence). CDR3 bases: TGTGCCAGCAGCTTAGAACTACCGGGAGAAAAAGAGACCCAGTACTTC. Translated: CASSLELPGEKETQYF.

The genes are TRBV7-2 and TRBJ2-4, with D perhaps matching TRBD2 (6 bases). CDR1 SGHTA and CDR2 FQGNSA come from the germline V gene. Trimming removed 5 bases at V and 1 base at J, with 12 bases between. There are 15 residues in the CDR3. For the CDR3, the DNA is TGTGCCAGCAGCGTCAGCGGAGGGGCCAAAAACATTCAGTACTTC. Translation: CASSVSGGAKNIQYF.

This clonotype showed up many times. This sequence joins TRBV3-1 and TRBJ1-1; the D gene is possibly TRBD1 (6 bases). V shed 4 bases and J shed 5 bases, with 8 bases lying between them. CDR3 size: 12 residues. In germline, CDR1 is LGHDT, CDR2 YNNKEL (reference sequence). In nucleotides, the CDR3 is TGTGCCAGCAGCCGCCAGGGGACTGAAGCTTTCTTT. It is translated as CASSRQGTEAFF.

The V and J genes are TRBV25-1 and TRBJ2-7, with 9 bases aligning to TRBD1. CDR3 size: 14 residues. After removal of 6 bases from V and 4 bases from J, the junction contained 7 bases not matched to a gene. From germline, CDR1 is MGHDK and CDR2 SYGVNS. CDR3 region: CASSRGGQGYEQYF. As DNA, the CDR3 is TGTGCCAGCAGCCGAGGGGGACAGGGATACGAGCAGTACTTC.

V gene TRBV20-1 combines with J gene TRBJ2-5; D remains unclear. CDR3 length equals 13 residues. The V gene's germline CDR1 is DFQATT and CDR2 SNEGSKA (reference sequence). The germline V and J ends were trimmed by 3 bases and 7 bases, with 15 bases remaining between them. The CDR3 is CSASVPAIGTQYF. The DNA for the CDR3 is TGCAGTGCTAGCGTGCCCGCTATAGGGACCCAGTACTTC.

The J gene is TRBJ2-4, the V gene TRBV28, with 8 bases that match TRBD2. Germline CDR1 reads MDHEN; CDR2 reads SYDVKM. The length of the CDR3 is 16 residues. The J segment lost 0 bases and the V segment lost 3 bases, leaving 4 bases of the junction unmatched. The CDR3 here is CASSLSLAGAKNIQYF. The CDR3 DNA follows: TGTGCCAGCAGTTTGAGCCTAGCGGGAGCCAAAAACATTCAGTACTTC.

Ten or more counts support this clonotype. The rearrangement links TRBV7-2 to TRBJ2-3, with D perhaps being TRBD1 or TRBD2 (5 bases each). Germline V gene lookup returns CDR1 SGHTA and CDR2 FQGNSA. The V gene lost 6 bases and the J gene lost 0 bases, with 7 bases spanning the gap. This CDR3 has 13 residues. CDR3 sequence reads: CASRGVSTDTQYF. The CDR3 DNA is TGTGCCAGCAGGGGGGTTAGCACAGATACGCAGTATTTT.

The genes are TRBV15 and TRBJ2-1, with D perhaps TRBD1 (5 bases). Germline CDR1 and CDR2: LNHNV and YYDKDF (reference sequence). The CDR3 runs 15 residues. Trimming left V 5 bases short and J 9 bases short, with 20 bases between. CDR3 coding DNA: TGTGCCACCAGCCCCCTTAGGGGAAATTCGGGTGAGCAGTTCTTC. This sequence encodes CATSPLRGNSGEQFF.

J is TRBJ2-7 and V is TRBV7-9, with 9 nucleotides matching TRBD1. Germline V gives CDR1 SEHNR, CDR2 FQNEAQ (reference sequence). V gave up 1 base and J gave up 1 base; unmatched junction bases: 5. CDR3 length: 16 amino acids. The CDR3 here is CASSLGGTGQSYEQYF. CDR3 DNA sequence: TGTGCCAGCAGCTTAGGGGGGACAGGGCAATCCTACGAGCAGTACTTC.

The chain carries TRBV6-6 and TRBJ1-5; D is perhaps TRBD1 (6 bases). Germline V lookup: CDR1 MNHNY, CDR2 SVGAGI (reference sequence). The CDR3 is 15 residues long. V dropped 2 bases and J dropped 0 bases, with 8 bases sitting between them. The CDR3 loop reads CASSYGQYSNQPQHF. The CDR3 DNA follows: TGTGCCAGCAGTTACGGACAGTATAGCAATCAGCCCCAGCATTTT.

The chain recombines TRBV28 with TRBJ2-1; D is perhaps TRBD2 (5 bases). CDR1 is MDHEN, CDR2 SYDVKM, per germline. The CDR3 is 13 amino acids. V lost 8 bases to trimming and J lost 8 bases, with 16 bases between them. The CDR3 spells CASWLSGTYEQFF. The CDR3, as DNA: TGTGCCAGCTGGTTGTCGGGAACGTATGAGCAGTTCTTC.

This chain joins TRBV4-3 and TRBJ1-1; D is uncertain. Per the germline V gene, CDR1 is LGHNA and CDR2 is YSLEER. This CDR3 contains 14 residues. Trimming stripped 4 bases from V and 5 bases from J, with 14 bases between. This chain's CDR3 is CASSPLGRETEAFF. CDR3 sequence (DNA): TGCGCCAGCAGCCCGTTGGGGAGGGAGACTGAAGCTTTCTTT.

This chain connects TRBV7-9 to TRBJ2-1; no clear D. CDR1 and CDR2 from the germline V gene are SEHNR and FQNEAQ (reference sequence). Trimming shortened V by 4 bases and J by 3 bases, and 7 bases separated the two germline ends. The CDR3 is 13 residues long. DNA of the CDR3: TGTGCCAGCAGCTCTTCTATCTACAATGAGCAGTTCTTC. Translated: CASSSSIYNEQFF.

This clonotype was observed a handful of times. V and J are TRBV4-3 and TRBJ2-3; D is unclear. Germline assignment: CDR1 LGHNA and CDR2 YSLEER. The CDR3 consists of 16 residues. Between the trimmed V and J ends, which lost 5 bases and 3 bases, there was a span of 18 bases. The CDR3 DNA follows: TGCGCCAGCAGCAAGGCCCCATTTCCTGTGACAGATACGCAGTATTTT. It is translated as CASSKAPFPVTDTQYF.

The chain carries TRBV6-6 and TRBJ2-1; maybe TRBD2 (6 bases). The CDR3 runs 15 residues. V shed 4 bases and J shed 2 bases, with 12 bases lying between them. CDR1 and CDR2 from the germline V gene are MNHNY and SVGAGI (reference sequence). The CDR3 protein is CASSSGGIPYNEQFF. CDR3 nucleotides: TGTGCCAGCAGTTCGGGCGGGATCCCCTACAATGAGCAGTTCTTC.